This T cell receptor (beta chain) was captured by sequencing in a study of cytomegalovirus exposure and HLA in healthy donors. The study, taken as a whole, reports: Analyses of presence/absence relied on an assumption of roughly uniform sequencing depth across donors. One variant, a missense change in DCLRE1C, was linked in a later analysis to TCR beta V- and J-gene trimming. The number of N-insertions in an Asian-associated ancestry cluster was reportedly below the approximately 600-donor mean in a later analysis. In the analysis, some V segments, TRBV6-2 and TRBV6-3 included, were excluded as indistinguishable.

A multiplex PCR was run with 60 Vbeta primers and 13 Jbeta primers. This table comes from immunoSEQ multiplex PCR, and its TCRdb copy is limited to in-frame clones, with some not included. This table has 160,000 or so clones, roughly 80% appearing once. Only a few counts were recorded for this clone. What it recognizes is unknown. V was trimmed by 3 bases and J by 0 bases, leaving 8 bases between them. The CDR3 is 14 residues long. Germline V gene lookup returns CDR1 LNHNV and CDR2 YYDKDF (reference sequence). This sequence was found in a man between 25 and 39 years old in good health and CMV-seronegative. The V call is TRBV15, the J call TRBJ1-1; perhaps TRBD1 as D (5 bases). The material sequenced was PBMCs. The DNA of the CDR3 is TGTGCCACCAGCAGTTTAGGGGTGAACACTGAAGCTTTCTTT. This encodes CATSSLGVNTEAFF. Supplemented by reference TRBV15 and TRBJ1-1, the full variable domain reads DAMVIQNPRYQVTQFGKPVTLSCSQTLNHNVMYWYQQKSSQAPKLLFHYYDKDFNNEADTPDNFQSRRPNTSFCFLDIRSPGLGDTAMYLCATSSLGVNTEAFFGQGTRLTVV.